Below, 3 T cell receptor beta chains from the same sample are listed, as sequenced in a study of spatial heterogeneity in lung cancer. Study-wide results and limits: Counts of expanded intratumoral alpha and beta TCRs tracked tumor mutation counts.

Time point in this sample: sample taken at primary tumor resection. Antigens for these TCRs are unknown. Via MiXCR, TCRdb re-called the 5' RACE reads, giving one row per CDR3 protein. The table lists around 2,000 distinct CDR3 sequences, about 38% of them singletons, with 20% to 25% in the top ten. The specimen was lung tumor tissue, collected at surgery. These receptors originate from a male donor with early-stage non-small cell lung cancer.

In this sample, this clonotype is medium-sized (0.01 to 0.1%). The CDR3, as DNA: TGTGCCAGCAGCTTAGAGTCCCGAGAAGCTTTCTTT. Translating gives CASSLESREAFF. V and J are TRBV7-9 and TRBJ1-1, with no clear D. Per the germline V gene, CDR1 is SEHNR and CDR2 is FQNEAQ (reference sequence). Trimming removed 1 base from V and 8 bases from J, with 8 bases in between. This CDR3 is built from 12 residues.

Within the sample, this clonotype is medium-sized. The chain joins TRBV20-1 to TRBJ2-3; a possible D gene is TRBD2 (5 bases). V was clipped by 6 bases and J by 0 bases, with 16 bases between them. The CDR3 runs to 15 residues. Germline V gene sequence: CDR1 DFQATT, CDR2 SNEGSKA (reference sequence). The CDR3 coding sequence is TGCAGTGCCCCTTCGTGGGAGCGGAGCACAGATACGCAGTATTTT. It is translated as CSAPSWERSTDTQYF.

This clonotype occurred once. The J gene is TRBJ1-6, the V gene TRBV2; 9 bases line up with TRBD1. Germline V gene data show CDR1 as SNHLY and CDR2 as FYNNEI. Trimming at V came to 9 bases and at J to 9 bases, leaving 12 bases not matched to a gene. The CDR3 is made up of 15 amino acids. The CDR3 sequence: CASSPGQGGVSPLHF. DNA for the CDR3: TGTGCCAGTTCGCCGGGACAGGGAGGTGTTTCACCCCTCCACTTT.